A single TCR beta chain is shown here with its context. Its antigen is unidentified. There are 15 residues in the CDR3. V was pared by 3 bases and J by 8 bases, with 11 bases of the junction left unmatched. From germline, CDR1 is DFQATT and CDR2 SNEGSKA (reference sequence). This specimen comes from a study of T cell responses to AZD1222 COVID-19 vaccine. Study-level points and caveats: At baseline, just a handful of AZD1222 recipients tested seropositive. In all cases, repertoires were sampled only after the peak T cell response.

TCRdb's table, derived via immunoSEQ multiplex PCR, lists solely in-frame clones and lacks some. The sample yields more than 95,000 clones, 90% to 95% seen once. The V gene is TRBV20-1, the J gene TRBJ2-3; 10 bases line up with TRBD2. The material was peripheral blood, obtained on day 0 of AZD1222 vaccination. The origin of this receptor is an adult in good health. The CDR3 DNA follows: TGCAGTGCTAGTCCCCTAGCGGGAGAAGTGGGTACGCAGTATTTT. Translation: CSASPLAGEVGTQYF.